Shown below are 3 T cell receptor beta chains from a single sample sequenced in a study of neurological immune-mediated disorders. TCRdb ran MiXCR on the 5' RACE reads and lists one entry per CDR3 protein. The table lists approximately 21,000 distinct CDR3 sequences, 5% to 7% of them singletons. The sample taken for sequencing was CD8+ T cells from blood. These receptors were taken from a man younger than 30 in good health.

This clonotype was detected ten times or more. This chain connects TRBV18 to TRBJ1-1; tentatively, D is TRBD1 (5 bases). Trimming stripped 5 bases from V and 0 bases from J, with 13 bases between. The CDR3 sequence is 15 residues long. Per germline, CDR1 KGHSH and CDR2 LQKENI. The CDR3 region has the DNA TGTGCCAGCTCAGAAACAGGTACCATGAACACTGAAGCTTTCTTT. This encodes CASSETGTMNTEAFF.

In its sample, this clonotype was seen many times. V gene TRBV14 combines with J gene TRBJ2-3; D unclear. CDR3 length: 14 amino acids. With 3 bases removed from V and 0 bases from J, the gap between germline ends came to 7 bases. Germline V gene data show CDR1 as SGHDN and CDR2 as FVKESK. CDR3 nucleotides: TGTGCCAGCAGCCAGAGATGGAGCACAGATACGCAGTATTTT. Its protein product is CASSQRWSTDTQYF.

The sample holds many counts of this clonotype. The chain combines TRBV27 with TRBJ1-2; 7 nucleotides line up with TRBD1. This CDR3 has 14 amino acids. Germline lookup yields CDR1 MNHEY and CDR2 SMNVEV (reference sequence). J gave up 2 bases and V 2 bases, and 2 bases lay outside the gene matches. The CDR3 region has the DNA TGTGCCAGCAGTTTAGACAGGGCAAACTATGGCTACACCTTC. Its translation: CASSLDRANYGYTF.